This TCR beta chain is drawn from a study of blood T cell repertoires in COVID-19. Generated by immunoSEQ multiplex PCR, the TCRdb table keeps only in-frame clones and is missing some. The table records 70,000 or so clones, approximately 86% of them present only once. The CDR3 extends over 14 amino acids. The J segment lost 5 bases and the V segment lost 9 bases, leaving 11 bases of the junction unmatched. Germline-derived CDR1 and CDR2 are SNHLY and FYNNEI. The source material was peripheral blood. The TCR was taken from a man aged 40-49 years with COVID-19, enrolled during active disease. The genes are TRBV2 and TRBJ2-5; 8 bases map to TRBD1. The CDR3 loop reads CASNKMTGVETQYF. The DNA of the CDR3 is TGTGCCAGTAACAAAATGACAGGGGTTGAGACCCAGTACTTC.